These 4 T cell receptor beta chains were sequenced from one sample in a study of Ad26.COV2.S vaccination and SARS-CoV-2 variants. Treatment defined: roughly 19 received Ad26.COV2.S at low or high dose, single or two shots; several received placebo; per-sample allocation not given. Day 63 following the first vaccine or placebo injection was when the samples were taken. Profiling relied on immunoSEQ multiplex PCR, and the TCRdb table lists in-frame clones only, not all of them. The data hold 350,000 to 450,000 clones, with about 83% observed a single time. This material consisted of peripheral blood, taken in a trial of Ad26.COV2.S vaccine versus placebo. The receptor set was obtained from a person aged 18-60 years who received the Ad26.COV2.S COVID-19 vaccine or a placebo.

The V and J genes are TRBV3-1 (or the pseudogene TRBV3-2) and TRBJ1-1; D is unresolved. The CDR3 is 18 amino acids. Trimming shortened V by 0 bases and J by 0 bases, and 17 bases separated the two germline ends. Germline CDR1 reads LGHDT; CDR2 reads YNNKEL (reference sequence). The CDR3 nucleotides read TGTGCCAGCAGCCAAGATCGGTTCCGAACTCCTTTGAACACTGAAGCTTTCTTT. Residues: CASSQDRFRTPLNTEAFF.

The chain joins TRBV5-1 to TRBJ1-6, with a weak D call TRBD1 (6 bases). Looked up from germline, CDR1 is SGHRS and CDR2 is YFSETQ. V was clipped by 4 bases and J by 9 bases, with 11 bases between them. CDR3 length: 13 amino acids. CDR3 DNA sequence: TGCGCCAGCAGCCGGGACAATCCTTCACCCCTCCACTTT. Protein product: CASSRDNPSPLHF.

The rearrangement joins TRBV5-4 to TRBJ2-7; 9 positions match TRBD2. The CDR3 has 16 amino acids. CDR1 is SGHNT, CDR2 YYREEE, per germline (reference sequence). Unmatched junction bases numbered 10, after V lost 4 bases and J lost 2 bases. The CDR3 DNA reads TGTGCCAGCAGCCTCGGGGCTAGCGGGGTACCCTACGAGCAGTACTTC. Its protein product is CASSLGASGVPYEQYF.

This chain connects TRBV14 to TRBJ2-5; D unresolved. The CDR3 loop spans 13 amino acids. CDR1 is SGHDN, CDR2 FVKESK, per germline. Trimming removed 6 bases from V and 4 bases from J, with 12 bases in between. CDR3 sequence reads: CASSLIGGETQYF. The CDR3 nucleotides read TGTGCCAGCAGTCTAATCGGCGGAGAGACCCAGTACTTC.